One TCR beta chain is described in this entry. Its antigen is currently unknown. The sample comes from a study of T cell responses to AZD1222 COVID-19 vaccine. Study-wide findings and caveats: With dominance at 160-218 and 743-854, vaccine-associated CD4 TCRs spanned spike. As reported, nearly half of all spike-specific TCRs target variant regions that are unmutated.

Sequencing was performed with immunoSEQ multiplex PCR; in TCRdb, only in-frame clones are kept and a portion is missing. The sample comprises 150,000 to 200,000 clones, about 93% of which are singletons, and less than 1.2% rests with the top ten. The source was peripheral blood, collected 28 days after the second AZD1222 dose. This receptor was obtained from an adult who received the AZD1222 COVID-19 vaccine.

The DNA for the CDR3 is TGCGCCAGCAGCCAAGACCACTCCACATCGGTCTCCTACGAGCAGTACTTC. Amino acid sequence: CASSQDHSTSVSYEQYF. The chain carries TRBV4-1 and TRBJ2-7; D uncertain. The germline gives CDR1 MGHRA, CDR2 YSYEKL. There are 17 residues in the CDR3. Trimming stripped 0 bases from V and 0 bases from J, with 15 bases between.